The 24 T cell receptor beta chains below all came from one sample that was sequenced in a study of T cells in Graves' hyperthyroidism and ophthalmopathy. What was amplified from RNA transcripts were TCR beta CDR3 regions. First-round RT-PCR targeting the TCR CDR3 was performed with the HTBI primer set. Each CDR3 protein is one row after TCRdb ran MiXCR on the multiplex PCR reads. Here the sample spans 450,000 to 700,000 distinct CDR3 sequences, 40% to 55% being singletons. The material sequenced was peripheral blood or thyroid tissue (not recorded which). These receptors all come from an adult woman with Graves' disease, either hyperthyroidism or ophthalmopathy (not recorded which).

This clonotype was detected ten times or more. The J gene is TRBJ2-7, the V gene TRBV5-1, with D maybe TRBD2 (5 bases). CDR1 is SGHRS, CDR2 YFSETQ, per germline. Trimming left V 4 bases short and J 2 bases short, with 10 bases between. CDR3 size: 13 residues. The CDR3 nucleotides read TGCGCCAGCAGCGCCGGAGGCCCCTACGAGCAGTACTTC. It encodes CASSAGGPYEQYF.

The chain is built from TRBV24-1 and TRBJ2-5, with 8 bases aligning to TRBD2. CDR3 length: 18 amino acids. Germline CDR1 KGHDR, CDR2 SFDVKD. The V gene end was trimmed by 3 bases and the J gene end by 8 bases; junction bases not matched to a gene: 19. CDR3 sequence (DNA): TGTGCCACCAGTGATCCGCGACTAGCTGGAGCGGGAGAGGCTACCCAGTACTTC. Its translation is CATSDPRLAGAGEATQYF.

To note about this clonotype: The missing conserved phenylalanine or tryptophan at the end of this CDR3 makes a read error likely. The rearrangement uses TRBV2 and TRBJ1-6, with D possibly being TRBD1 (5 bases). Germline CDR1 and CDR2: SNHLY and FYNNEI. This CDR3 comprises 14 residues. V lost 4 bases and J 9 bases, leaving 13 bases between the germline ends. CDR3 sequence reads: CASSVQGTSSPLHL. Here the CDR3 DNA reads TGTGCCAGCAGTGTTCAGGGAACGAGTTCACCCCTCCACCTC.

The rearrangement joins TRBV11-1 to TRBJ1-4; D gene unclear. Germline loops: CDR1 SGHAT, CDR2 FQDESV (reference sequence). V was clipped by 1 base and J by 8 bases, with 2 bases between them. The CDR3 is made up of 11 amino acids. This CDR3 is CASSLEEKLFF. DNA of the CDR3: TGTGCCAGCAGCTTAGAGGAAAAACTGTTTTTT.

The sample holds many counts of this clonotype. V gene TRBV14 combines with J gene TRBJ2-7; D ambiguous. Germline V gene lookup returns CDR1 SGHDN and CDR2 FVKESK. Trimming took off 0 bases at V and 0 bases at J, with 9 bases between the two ends. The CDR3 totals 15 residues. CDR3 amino acids: CASSQESMSSYEQYF. The CDR3 DNA sequence: TGTGCCAGCAGCCAAGAATCGATGAGCTCCTACGAGCAGTACTTC.

The chain joins TRBV28 to TRBJ1-1, with D uncertain. Trimming stripped 5 bases from V and 14 bases from J, with 18 bases between. The V gene's germline CDR1 is MDHEN and CDR2 SYDVKM. This CDR3 is built from 12 residues. DNA of the CDR3: TGTGCCAGCAGTCGGACCTTAGCGGGAGCCTTCTTT. Its translation: CASSRTLAGAFF.

The table lists this clonotype with a few counts. The rearrangement joins TRBV6-1 to TRBJ1-4; D remains unclear. The V gene lost 5 bases and the J gene lost 0 bases, with 10 bases spanning the gap. Germline V lookup: CDR1 MNHNS, CDR2 SASEGT. The CDR3 extends over 15 amino acids. CDR3 DNA sequence: TGTGCCAGCAGTCCTCAGACGGCAACTAATGAAAAACTGTTTTTT. This gives the protein CASSPQTATNEKLFF.

This chain uses TRBV10-3 with TRBJ1-1, with D perhaps matching TRBD1 (5 bases). V was pared by 2 bases and J by 0 bases, with 13 bases between. Germline CDR1 is ENHRY and CDR2 is SYGVKD. The CDR3 has 16 amino acids. The CDR3 coding sequence is TGTGCCATCAGTGAGCTCGGGGCAGGGCTGAACACTGAAGCTTTCTTT. Protein: CAISELGAGLNTEAFF.

As regards this clonotype: The final CDR3 position lacks the conserved phenylalanine or tryptophan, pointing to a likely read error. Because the CDR3's place on the DNA is in doubt, the DNA is left out and the CDR3 is given as listed by TCRdb. The chain carries TRBV7-9 and TRBJ1-1. The germline V gene encodes CDR1 SEHNR and CDR2 FQNEAQ (reference sequence). The CDR3 extends over 8 residues, inclusive of both ends. The CDR3: CASSPSRV.

The sample holds a few counts of this clonotype. The V and J genes are TRBV20-1 and TRBJ1-6; D unresolved. Germline loops: CDR1 DFQATT, CDR2 SNEGSKA (reference sequence). Trimming removed 5 bases from V and 0 bases from J, with 11 bases in between. The CDR3 runs 15 residues. CDR3 in amino acids: CSAHARASYNSPLHF. As DNA, the CDR3 is TGCAGTGCTCACGCGAGGGCCTCCTATAATTCACCCCTCCACTTT.

This clonotype was seen only a few times. The rearrangement joins TRBV29-1 to TRBJ1-2, with TRBD1 matching over 8 bases. Germline trimming cut 6 bases from V and 10 bases from J; bases unmatched to any gene: 19. CDR3 length: 15 amino acids. Germline V gives CDR1 SQVTM, CDR2 ANQGSEA. DNA for the CDR3: TGCAGCGTCGCGGCTTCCCGGGACAGGTCGTACGACTACACCTTC. Protein product: CSVAASRDRSYDYTF.

This clonotype was counted a few times. This chain joins TRBV20-1 and TRBJ2-5; no firm D call. The V gene's germline CDR1 is DFQATT and CDR2 SNEGSKA (reference sequence). The CDR3 spans 12 residues. The V end was cut by 0 bases, the J end by 6 bases, with 8 bases between. The CDR3 region has the DNA TGCAGTGCTAGAGACAGGCTCCAGACCCAGTACTTC. This encodes CSARDRLQTQYF.

This sequence joins TRBV10-3 and TRBJ1-2; no definite D call. The CDR3 extends over 13 amino acids. The germline CDR1 and CDR2 sequences are ENHRY and SYGVKD. Trimming removed 10 bases from V and 6 bases from J, with 18 bases in between. CDR3: CASKLGVPDGYTF. For the CDR3, the DNA is TGTGCCAGCAAGCTTGGGGTCCCGGATGGCTACACCTTC.

This clonotype showed up many times. J is TRBJ2-7 and V is TRBV5-1; D is undetermined. The CDR3 covers 16 residues. Germline-derived CDR1 and CDR2 are SGHRS and YFSETQ. The V end lost 4 bases, the J end lost 4 bases, and 21 bases lay between the germline ends. CDR3 bases: TGCGCCAGCAGCGACGGTCCGGGCCAAGGTTTGTACGAGCAGTACTTC. The encoded protein is CASSDGPGQGLYEQYF.

This clonotype was counted many times. The chain links TRBV24-1 to TRBJ2-2, with D possibly being TRBD1 (5 bases). The CDR3 runs to 13 residues. Trimming took off 7 bases at V and 4 bases at J, with 9 bases between the two ends. Germline CDR1 is KGHDR and CDR2 is SFDVKD. CDR3 sequence reads: CATSLQGTGELFF. The CDR3 nucleotides are TGTGCCACCAGCCTCCAGGGCACCGGGGAGCTGTTTTTT.

Here the CDR3 reads CASSPWGHTPGNTIYF. The CDR3 DNA follows: TGTGCCAGCTCACCATGGGGACACACCCCTGGAAACACCATATATTTT. The rearrangement links TRBV7-4 to TRBJ1-3; maybe TRBD1 (6 bases). Germline V gene data show CDR1 as SGHVT and CDR2 as SQSDAQ. Trimming pared 8 bases from V and 2 bases from J, leaving 19 bases between. The CDR3 is 16 amino acids. Full variable domain (missing parts from reference TRBV7-4 and TRBJ1-3): GAGVSQSPRYKVAKRGRDVALRCDSISGHVTLYWYRQTLGQGSEVLTYSQSDAQRDKSGRPSGRFSAERPERSVSTLKIQRTEQGDSAVYLCASSPWGHTPGNTIYFGEGSWLTVV.

The CDR3 protein is CAGGAVQETQYF. CDR3 nucleotides: TGTGCCGGTGGGGCAGTCCAAGAGACCCAGTACTTC. The chain joins TRBV7-9 to TRBJ2-5, with D possibly being TRBD1 (5 bases). Per the germline V gene, CDR1 is SEHNR and CDR2 is FQNEAQ (reference sequence). Trimming left V 11 bases short and J 1 base short, with 11 bases between. The CDR3 contains 12 residues. Combining the CDR3 with reference TRBV7-9 and TRBJ2-5 gives the whole variable domain DTGVSQNPRHKITKRGQNVTFRCDPISEHNRLYWYRQTLGQGPEFLTYFQNEAQLEKSRLLSDRFSAERPKGSFSTLEIQRTEQGDSAMYLCAGGAVQETQYFGPGTRLLVL.

The chain couples TRBV4-1 to TRBJ2-7, with no clear D. Germline V gene lookup returns CDR1 MGHRA and CDR2 YSYEKL. Trimming cost V 3 bases and J 3 bases, with 12 bases left between them. The CDR3 is 14 residues long. The CDR3 reads CASSQLCSDYEQYF. For the CDR3, the DNA is TGCGCCAGCAGCCAGCTATGCTCCGACTACGAGCAGTACTTC.

In this sample, this clonotype turned up many times. V usage is TRBV7-2 and J usage is TRBJ2-7; tentatively, D is TRBD1 (7 bases). Germline V gene data show CDR1 as SGHTA and CDR2 as FQGNSA. This CDR3 is 14 amino acids long. V was clipped by 3 bases and J by 2 bases, with 11 bases between them. CDR3 DNA sequence: TGTGCCAGCAGCTTGCGGGACAGAGCCTACGAGCAGTACTTC. Translation gives CASSLRDRAYEQYF.

This rearrangement joins TRBV20-1 to TRBJ2-7, with 8 bases fitting TRBD1. The CDR3 length is 14 residues. V lost 6 bases to trimming and J lost 1 base; unmatched junction nucleotides: 8. Germline loops: CDR1 DFQATT, CDR2 SNEGSKA (reference sequence). The CDR3 sequence is CSAGYRDRSYEQYF. As DNA, the CDR3 is TGCAGTGCAGGGTACCGGGACAGGTCCTACGAGCAGTACTTC.

There are many counts of this clonotype. This chain connects TRBV6-5 to TRBJ2-5; D ambiguous. The CDR3 runs 13 residues. Germline CDR1 is MNHEY and CDR2 is SVGAGI. V lost 6 bases and J lost 2, with 10 bases in between. CDR3 region: CASRSPIQETQYF. The CDR3 DNA reads TGTGCCAGCAGAAGTCCCATTCAAGAGACCCAGTACTTC.

This clonotype was counted many times. The genes are TRBV13 and TRBJ1-1; possible D gene TRBD1, 5 bases. V was cut by 8 bases and J by 6 bases, with 10 bases left in between. Germline assignment: CDR1 PRHDT and CDR2 FYEKMQ (reference sequence). The CDR3 totals 11 residues. CDR3 loop: CASGGGAEAFF. DNA of the CDR3: TGTGCCAGCGGCGGGGGAGCTGAAGCTTTCTTT.

This clonotype was seen only once. The chain recombines TRBV20-1 with TRBJ1-5; D might be TRBD1 (6 bases). The CDR3 runs to 19 residues. V was trimmed by 0 bases and J by 2 bases, leaving 23 bases between them. Per the germline V gene, CDR1 is DFQATT and CDR2 is SNEGSKA (reference sequence). CDR3 in DNA: TGCAGTGCTAGAGATGTGATGCAGGGGTTGGTAGTCGGCAATCAGCCCCAGCATTTT. Its protein is CSARDVMQGLVVGNQPQHF.

This clonotype came up many times. V usage is TRBV2 and J usage is TRBJ2-7, with D unresolved. Trimming took off 0 bases at V and 2 bases at J, with 14 bases between the two ends. CDR1 and CDR2 (germline): SNHLY, FYNNEI. The CDR3 loop spans 16 amino acids. CDR3 DNA: TGTGCCAGCAGTGAAGCGGGGTCTACAGTGACCTACGAGCAGTACTTC. Translating gives CASSEAGSTVTYEQYF.